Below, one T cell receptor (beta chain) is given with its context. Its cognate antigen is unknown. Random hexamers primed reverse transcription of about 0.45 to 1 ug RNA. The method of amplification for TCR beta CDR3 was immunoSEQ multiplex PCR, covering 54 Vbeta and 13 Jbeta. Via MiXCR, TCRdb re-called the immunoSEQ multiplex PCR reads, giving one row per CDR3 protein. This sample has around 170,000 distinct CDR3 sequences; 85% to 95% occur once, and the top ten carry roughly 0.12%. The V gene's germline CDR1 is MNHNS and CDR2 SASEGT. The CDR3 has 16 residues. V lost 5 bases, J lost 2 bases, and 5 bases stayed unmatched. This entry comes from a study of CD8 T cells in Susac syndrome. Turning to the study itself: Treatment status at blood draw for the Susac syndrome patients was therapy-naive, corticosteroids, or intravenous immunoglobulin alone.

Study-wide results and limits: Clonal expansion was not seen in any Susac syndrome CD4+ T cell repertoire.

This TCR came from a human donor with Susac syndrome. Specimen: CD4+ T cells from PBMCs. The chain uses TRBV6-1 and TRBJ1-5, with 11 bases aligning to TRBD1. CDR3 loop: CASSRDRGVGNQPQHF. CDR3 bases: TGTGCCAGCAGTAGGGACAGGGGGGTAGGCAATCAGCCCCAGCATTTT.